The 3 T cell receptor beta chains below all came from one sample that was sequenced in a study of blood T cell repertoires in COVID-19. Repertoires were generated with immunoSEQ multiplex PCR, while TCRdb's copy carries only in-frame clones and drops some. Among 150,000 to 200,000 clones listed, about 90% were seen once. Sequencing used PBMCs or T cells enriched from blood (not recorded which). These receptors were collected from a woman aged 45-60 years who had recovered from COVID-19.

The chain carries TRBV4-1 and TRBJ1-2; TRBD1 matches 10 bases. Germline values: CDR1 MGHRA, CDR2 YSYEKL. Trimming took 3 bases from V and 2 from J; bases not matched to a gene: 9. This CDR3 comprises 17 residues. The CDR3 DNA reads TGCGCCAGCAGCCATGAAACCCCGGGACAGGGGAACTATGGCTACACCTTC. Its translation: CASSHETPGQGNYGYTF.

J is TRBJ1-2 and V is TRBV6-5; 8 nucleotides match TRBD1. Trimming at V came to 7 bases and at J to 2 bases, leaving 3 bases not matched to a gene. Germline V gene sequence: CDR1 MNHEY, CDR2 SVGAGI. The CDR3 consists of 13 residues. The CDR3 DNA reads as TGTGCCAGCACCCGGACAGGGAACTATGGCTACACCTTC. Protein sequence: CASTRTGNYGYTF.

The genes are TRBV18 and TRBJ1-5; 8 bases line up with TRBD1. CDR3 length: 14 amino acids. V shed 6 bases, J shed 4 bases, and the junction held 5 bases outside the gene matches. Germline V gene sequence: CDR1 KGHSH, CDR2 LQKENI. The CDR3 protein is CASSPGGPNQPQHF. The CDR3 DNA reads as TGTGCCAGCTCCCCAGGGGGCCCGAATCAGCCCCAGCATTTT.